The 25 T cell receptor beta chains presented below share a single source sample, sequenced in a study of patients and donors after allogeneic stem cell transplantation. TCRdb itself ran the RT-PCR reads through MiXCR, one entry per CDR3 protein. In the table there are about 160,000 distinct CDR3 sequences, roughly 24% of which are singletons. The sample consisted of blood, either unsorted or a sorted T cell fraction (not recorded which). The origin of the receptors is a human donor who was either an allogeneic HSCT recipient or a stem cell or donor lymphocyte infusion donor (not recorded which). It is not recorded whose cells these are; they may come from a transplant donor.

V is TRBV11-2 and J is TRBJ2-1; TRBD2 is a possible D gene (6 bases). The CDR3 is 14 amino acids. Germline V CDR1 and CDR2: SGHAT, FQNNGV. V dropped 1 base and J dropped 5 bases, with 9 bases sitting between them. CDR3 nucleotide sequence: TGTGCCAGCAGCTTAGGGGGGACTGACAATGAGCAGTTCTTC. Amino acid sequence: CASSLGGTDNEQFF.

The chain uses TRBV18 and TRBJ2-1; 8 bases line up with TRBD1. Germline V gene data show CDR1 as KGHSH and CDR2 as LQKENI. The V segment lost 6 bases and the J segment 7 bases; nucleotides outside the gene matches: 5. The CDR3 consists of 13 residues. For the CDR3, the DNA is TGTGCCAGCTCGCTGACAGGGGAAAATGAGCAGTTCTTC. Translated: CASSLTGENEQFF.

The chain couples TRBV6-6 to TRBJ2-5; D not resolved. Germline loops: CDR1 MNHNY, CDR2 SVGAGI (reference sequence). V was clipped by 2 bases and J by 2 bases, with 3 bases between them. The CDR3 is 12 amino acids. The CDR3 spells CASSYRQETQYF. The CDR3 bases are TGTGCCAGCAGTTACCGGCAAGAGACCCAGTACTTC.

In its sample, this clonotype was seen many times. The V gene is TRBV18, the J gene TRBJ1-2, with no clear D. V gave up 6 bases and J gave up 2 bases, with 4 bases separating them. Germline CDR1 is KGHSH and CDR2 is LQKENI. The length of the CDR3 is 11 residues. The CDR3 DNA is TGTGCCAGCTCCCCCAACTATGGCTACACCTTC. Amino acids: CASSPNYGYTF.

The V call is TRBV19, the J call TRBJ1-2; a weak D match, TRBD1 (5 bases). Germline assignment: CDR1 LNHDA and CDR2 SQIVND (reference sequence). V was clipped by 5 bases and J by 1 base, with 11 bases between them. The CDR3 contains 14 residues. The CDR3 DNA sequence: TGTGCCAGTAGTTGGCAGGGAGATAACTATGGCTACACCTTC. Residues: CASSWQGDNYGYTF.

The J gene is TRBJ2-4, the V gene TRBV7-9, with TRBD1 as a possible D gene (5 bases). Germline CDR1 and CDR2: SEHNR and FQNEAQ (reference sequence). V was clipped by 3 bases and J by 1 base, with 19 bases between them. This CDR3 contains 18 residues. The CDR3 DNA reads TGTGCCAGCAGCTTCGGTTGGTTCAGGGTTGGGGCCAAAAACATTCAGTACTTC. This codes for CASSFGWFRVGAKNIQYF.

The chain employs TRBV20-1 and TRBJ1-1, with a weak D call TRBD1 (6 bases). The CDR3 runs to 13 residues. Per germline, CDR1 DFQATT and CDR2 SNEGSKA (reference sequence). The CDR3 DNA follows: TGCAGCCCGCGGGAGGGGGGGTCGTCTGAAGCTTTCTTT. Protein sequence: CSPREGGSSEAFF.

This clonotype occurred a few times. This rearrangement joins TRBV9 to TRBJ2-7; 7 bases are a match to TRBD2. CDR1 is SGDLS and CDR2 is YYNGEE in the germline V gene. J lost 0 bases, V lost 0 bases, and 3 bases had no gene match. The CDR3 length is 15 residues. The CDR3 DNA is TGTGCCAGCAGCGTAGTTAGCGGGCCCTCCTACGAGCAGTACTTC. It codes for CASSVVSGPSYEQYF.

This sequence joins TRBV29-1 and TRBJ2-3, with 13 nucleotides matching TRBD2. This CDR3 comprises 13 residues. Germline values: CDR1 SQVTM, CDR2 ANQGSEA. The ends lost 7 bases at V and 7 bases at J; junction bases unmatched: 5. CDR3 sequence: CSALAGGLYTQYF. In DNA form, the CDR3 reads TGCAGCGCACTAGCGGGGGGGCTTTATACGCAGTATTTT.

The chain links TRBV10-3 to TRBJ2-3; D uncertain. Per germline, CDR1 ENHRY and CDR2 SYGVKD. The CDR3 is 12 amino acids. V lost 0 bases, J lost 6 bases, and 4 bases lay in between. The CDR3 sequence is CAISESSDTQYF. CDR3 in DNA: TGTGCCATCAGTGAGTCAAGTGATACGCAGTATTTT.

This rearrangement joins TRBV9 to TRBJ2-3, with 8 bases identical to TRBD2. The CDR3 loop spans 18 amino acids. Trimming at V came to 4 bases and at J to 4 bases, leaving 17 bases not matched to a gene. Germline-derived CDR1 and CDR2 are SGDLS and YYNGEE. The CDR3 DNA reads as TGTGCCAGCAGCACCCCCAAGCCCGGGACTAGTGGCCCAGATACGCAGTATTTT. Residues: CASSTPKPGTSGPDTQYF.

This clonotype occurred a few times. V and J are TRBV5-1 and TRBJ1-1, with D unclear. Per germline, CDR1 SGHRS and CDR2 YFSETQ. The CDR3 totals 14 residues. V was shortened by 2 bases and J by 0 bases, with 8 bases between the two germline ends. This CDR3 is CASSLTLVNTEAFF. The CDR3 nucleotides read TGCGCCAGCAGCTTAACCCTAGTGAACACTGAAGCTTTCTTT.

This clonotype appeared a few times. The CDR3 reads CASSLWGGSSYNEQFF. The CDR3 nucleotides read TGTGCCAGCAGTTTATGGGGGGGAAGCTCCTACAATGAGCAGTTCTTC. V and J are TRBV28 and TRBJ2-1, with TRBD2 as a possible D gene (6 bases). Germline lookup yields CDR1 MDHEN and CDR2 SYDVKM. Trimming took 0 bases from V and 0 from J, leaving 9 bases between them. The CDR3 is 16 residues long.

The V and J genes are TRBV18 and TRBJ2-7; 10 bases map to TRBD2. CDR1 KGHSH and CDR2 LQKENI come from the germline V gene. The V and J ends lost 2 bases and 5 bases, in that order; junction bases with no gene match: 3. The CDR3 runs 14 residues. The CDR3 reads CASSPTSGIDEQYF. The CDR3 region has the DNA TGTGCCAGCTCACCAACTAGCGGGATCGACGAGCAGTACTTC.

This clonotype was counted a few times. This rearrangement joins TRBV10-3 to TRBJ1-1; D is ambiguous. Germline V lookup: CDR1 ENHRY, CDR2 SYGVKD. The CDR3 length is 13 residues. The V and J ends lost 10 bases and 1 base respectively, with 13 bases between them. The CDR3 DNA reads as TGTGCCACCGCCCGGGAAGAGAACACTGAAGCTTTCTTT. Its translation: CATAREENTEAFF.

This clonotype came up a few times. The J gene is TRBJ1-1, the V gene TRBV7-6; D call uncertain. Germline V gives CDR1 SGHVS, CDR2 FNYEAQ. The CDR3 runs 16 residues. The V gene lost 5 bases and the J gene lost 1 base, with 17 bases spanning the gap. In nucleotides, the CDR3 is TGTGCCAGCAGCAACCTGAGGGTAGAGGGGAACACTGAAGCTTTCTTT. Protein sequence: CASSNLRVEGNTEAFF.

The genes are TRBV7-2 and TRBJ1-1; no firm D call. Germline V lookup: CDR1 SGHTA, CDR2 FQGNSA. Between the trimmed V and J ends, which lost 5 bases and 0 bases, there was a span of 16 bases. The CDR3 length is 16 residues. The CDR3 DNA sequence: TGTGCCAGCAGCCTAGGGTCCGGGTTGATGAACACTGAAGCTTTCTTT. Protein: CASSLGSGLMNTEAFF.

This clonotype was seen a handful of times. The chain combines TRBV6-5 with TRBJ1-5; 8 positions agree with TRBD1. Losses at the gene ends were 5 bases for V and 5 bases for J; bases not matched to a gene: 5. The CDR3 is made up of 14 amino acids. Germline values: CDR1 MNHEY, CDR2 SVGAGI. DNA for the CDR3: TGTGCCAGCAGTCGGGACAGGTTAGATCAGCCCCAGCATTTT. This translates into CASSRDRLDQPQHF.

The chain has TRBV5-1 and TRBJ2-7; D gene unclear. The CDR3 runs to 16 residues. Deletions cut 2 bases from V and 2 bases from J, with 17 bases between. Germline CDR1 SGHRS, CDR2 YFSETQ. As DNA, the CDR3 is TGCGCCAGCAGCTTTCGTCACCACCTATTAGCCTACGAGCAGTACTTC. Translating it yields CASSFRHHLLAYEQYF.

The rearrangement uses TRBV6-5 and TRBJ2-7; 7 bases map to TRBD1. The germline CDR1 and CDR2 sequences are MNHEY and SVGAGI. Unmatched junction bases numbered 7, after V lost 8 bases and J lost 3 bases. The CDR3 totals 13 residues. CDR3 DNA sequence: TGTGCCAGCTCCGGGACAGAAGACTACGAGCAGTACTTC. Translated, it gives CASSGTEDYEQYF.

The rearrangement uses TRBV7-9 and TRBJ2-1, with 9 bases that match TRBD1. Trimming cost V 5 bases and J 2 bases; bases outside gene matches: 1. The CDR3 contains 14 residues. Germline CDR1 and CDR2: SEHNR and FQNEAQ (reference sequence). The CDR3 sequence: CASSGQGTYNEQFF. CDR3 DNA sequence: TGTGCCAGCAGCGGACAGGGGACCTACAATGAGCAGTTCTTC.

This clonotype was detected many times. The chain is built from TRBV5-1 and TRBJ1-1; TRBD1 might be the D (5 bases). The CDR3 runs 18 residues. V lost 4 bases and J lost 0, with 22 bases in between. The germline V gene encodes CDR1 SGHRS and CDR2 YFSETQ. The CDR3 sequence is CASSTTMGLDRVNTEAFF. The CDR3 DNA reads TGCGCCAGCAGCACAACCATGGGGCTCGATCGGGTGAACACTGAAGCTTTCTTT.

There are a few counts of this clonotype. The rearrangement links TRBV12-3 or TRBV12-4 to TRBJ1-6; D is uncertain. Trimming pared 2 bases from V and 5 bases from J, leaving 10 bases between. This CDR3 comprises 15 residues. CDR3 in DNA: TGTGCCAGCAGTTTAACTAGAAGGAATAATTCACCCCTCCACTTT. This codes for CASSLTRRNNSPLHF.

This clonotype was seen more than once but under ten times. This sequence joins TRBV9 and TRBJ1-1, with D unclear. Germline CDR1 and CDR2: SGDLS and YYNGEE. The CDR3 consists of 14 residues. Trimming stripped 1 base from V and 1 base from J, with 8 bases between. The CDR3 loop is CASSVSGSNTEAFF. In nucleotides, the CDR3 is TGTGCCAGCAGCGTATCGGGATCGAACACTGAAGCTTTCTTT.

Only a few counts were recorded for this clonotype. This chain joins TRBV12-3 or TRBV12-4 and TRBJ2-2; maybe TRBD1 (6 bases). The germline V and J ends were trimmed by 5 bases and 4 bases, with 14 bases remaining between them. The CDR3 runs to 15 residues. The CDR3 sequence is CASSRGTGSTGELFF. Here the CDR3 DNA reads TGTGCCAGCAGTCGGGGTACAGGGAGCACCGGGGAGCTGTTTTTT.